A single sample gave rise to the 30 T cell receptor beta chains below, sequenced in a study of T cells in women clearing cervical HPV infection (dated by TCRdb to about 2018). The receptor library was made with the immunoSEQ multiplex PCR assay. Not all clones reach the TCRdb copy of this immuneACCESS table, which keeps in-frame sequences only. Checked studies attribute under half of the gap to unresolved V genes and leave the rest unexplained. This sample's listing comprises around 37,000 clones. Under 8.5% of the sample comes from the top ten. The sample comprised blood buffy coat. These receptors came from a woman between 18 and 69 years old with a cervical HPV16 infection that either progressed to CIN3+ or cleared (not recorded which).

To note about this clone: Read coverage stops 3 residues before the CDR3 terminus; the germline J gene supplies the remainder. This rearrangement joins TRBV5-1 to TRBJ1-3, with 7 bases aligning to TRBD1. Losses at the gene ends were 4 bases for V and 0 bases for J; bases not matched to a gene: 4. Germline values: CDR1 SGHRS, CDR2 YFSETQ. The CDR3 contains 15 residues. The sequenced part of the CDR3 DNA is TGCGCCAGCAGCCCGGGACAGCACTCTGGAAACACC. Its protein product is CASSPGQHSGNT. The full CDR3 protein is CASSPGQHSGNTIYF.

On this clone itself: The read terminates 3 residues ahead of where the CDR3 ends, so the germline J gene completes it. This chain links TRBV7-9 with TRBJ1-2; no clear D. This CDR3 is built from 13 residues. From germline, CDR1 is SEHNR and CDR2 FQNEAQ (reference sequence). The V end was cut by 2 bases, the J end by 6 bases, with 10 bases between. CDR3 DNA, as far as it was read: TGTGCCAGCAGCTTAATGCGGGTCGATGGC. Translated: CASSLMRVDG. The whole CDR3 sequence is CASSLMRVDGYTF.

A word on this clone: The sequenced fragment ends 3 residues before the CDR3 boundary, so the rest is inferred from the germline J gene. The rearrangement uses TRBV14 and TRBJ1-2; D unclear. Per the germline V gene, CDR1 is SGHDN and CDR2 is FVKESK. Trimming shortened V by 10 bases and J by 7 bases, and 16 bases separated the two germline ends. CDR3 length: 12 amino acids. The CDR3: CAISAVGGGYTF. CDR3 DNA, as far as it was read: TGTGCCATTTCAGCGGTGGGTGGTGGC.

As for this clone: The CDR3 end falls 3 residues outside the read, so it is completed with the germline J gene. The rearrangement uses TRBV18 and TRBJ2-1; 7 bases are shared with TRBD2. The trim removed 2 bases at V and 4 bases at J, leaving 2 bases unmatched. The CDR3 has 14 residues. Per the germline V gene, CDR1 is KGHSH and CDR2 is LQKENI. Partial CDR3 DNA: TGTGCCAGCTCACCATTGGGACTATACAATGAG. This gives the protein CASSPLGLYNE. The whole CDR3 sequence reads CASSPLGLYNEQFF.

The CDR3 sequence is CASSTPLQGSETQYF. The sequenced CDR3 bases are TGTGCCAGCAGCACCCCCTTACAGGGTAGTGAGACC. The rearrangement uses TRBV5-8 and TRBJ2-5; a possible D gene is TRBD1 (6 bases). The CDR3 end is not reached by the read, which stops 3 residues before it; the germline J gene fills it in. The germline V gene encodes CDR1 SGHTS and CDR2 YDEGEE. V was trimmed by 4 bases and J by 5 bases, leaving 18 bases between them. The CDR3 runs to 15 residues.

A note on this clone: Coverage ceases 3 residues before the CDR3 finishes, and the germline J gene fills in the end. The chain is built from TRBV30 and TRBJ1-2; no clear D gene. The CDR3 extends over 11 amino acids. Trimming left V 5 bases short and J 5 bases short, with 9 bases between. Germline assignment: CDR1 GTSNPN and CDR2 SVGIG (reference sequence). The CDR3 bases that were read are TGTGCCTGGGGTGGAGGGTATGGC. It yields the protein CAWGGGYG. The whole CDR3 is CAWGGGYGYTF. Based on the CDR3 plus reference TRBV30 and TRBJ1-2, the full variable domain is SQTIHQWPATLVQPVGSPLSLECTVEGTSNPNLYWYRQAAGRGLQLLFYSVGIGQISSEVPQNLSASRPQDRQFILSSKKLLLSDSGFYLCAWGGGYGYTFGSGTRLTVV.

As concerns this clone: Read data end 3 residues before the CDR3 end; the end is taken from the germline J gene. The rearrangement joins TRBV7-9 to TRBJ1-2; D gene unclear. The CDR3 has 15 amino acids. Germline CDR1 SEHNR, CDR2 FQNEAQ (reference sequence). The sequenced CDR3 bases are TGTGCCAGCAGCTCTAGCGCCAGAAACTCCTACGAC. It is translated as CASSSSARNSYD. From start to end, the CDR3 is CASSSSARNSYDYTF.

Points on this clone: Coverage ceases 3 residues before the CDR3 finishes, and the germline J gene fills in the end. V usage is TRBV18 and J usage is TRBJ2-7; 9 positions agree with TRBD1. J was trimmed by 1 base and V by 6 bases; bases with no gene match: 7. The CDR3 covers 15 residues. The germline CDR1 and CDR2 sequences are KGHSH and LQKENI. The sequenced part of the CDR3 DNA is TGTGCCAGCTCTCGGGACAGGGCGGGATCCTACGAG. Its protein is CASSRDRAGSYE. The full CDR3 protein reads CASSRDRAGSYEQYF.

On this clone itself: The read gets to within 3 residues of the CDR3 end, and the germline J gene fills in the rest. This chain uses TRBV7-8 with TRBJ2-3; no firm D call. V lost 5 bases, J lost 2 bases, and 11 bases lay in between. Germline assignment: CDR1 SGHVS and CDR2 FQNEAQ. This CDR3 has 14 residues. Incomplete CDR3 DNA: TGTGCCAGCAGCCCGTACCACAACACAGATACG. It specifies CASSPYHNTDT. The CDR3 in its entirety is CASSPYHNTDTQYF. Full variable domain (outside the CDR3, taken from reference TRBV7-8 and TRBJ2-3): GAGVSQSPRYKVAKRGQDVALRCDPISGHVSLFWYQQALGQGPEFLTYFQNEAQLDKSGLPSDRFFAERPEGSVSTLKIQRTQQEDSAVYLCASSPYHNTDTQYFGPGTRLTVL.

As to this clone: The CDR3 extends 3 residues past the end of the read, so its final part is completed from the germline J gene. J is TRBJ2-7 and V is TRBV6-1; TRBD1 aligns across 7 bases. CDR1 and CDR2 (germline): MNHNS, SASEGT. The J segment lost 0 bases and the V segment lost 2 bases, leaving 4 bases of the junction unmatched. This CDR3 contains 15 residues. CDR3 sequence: CASSEWDSNSYEQYF. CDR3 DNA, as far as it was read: TGTGCCAGCAGTGAATGGGACAGTAACTCCTACGAG.

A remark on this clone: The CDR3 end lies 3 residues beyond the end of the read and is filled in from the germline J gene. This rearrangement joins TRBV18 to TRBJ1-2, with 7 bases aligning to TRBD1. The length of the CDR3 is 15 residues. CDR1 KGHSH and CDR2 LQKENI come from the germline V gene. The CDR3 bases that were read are TGTGCCAGCTCAAACGGGGACAGCTCCTACAATGAC. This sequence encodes CASSNGDSSYND. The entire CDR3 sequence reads CASSNGDSSYNDYTF. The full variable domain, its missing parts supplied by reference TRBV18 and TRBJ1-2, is NAGVMQNPRHLVRRRGQEARLRCSPMKGHSHVYWYRQLPEEGLKFMVYLQKENIIDESGMPKERFSAEFPKEGPSILRIQQVVRGDSAAYFCASSNGDSSYNDYTFGSGTRLTVV.

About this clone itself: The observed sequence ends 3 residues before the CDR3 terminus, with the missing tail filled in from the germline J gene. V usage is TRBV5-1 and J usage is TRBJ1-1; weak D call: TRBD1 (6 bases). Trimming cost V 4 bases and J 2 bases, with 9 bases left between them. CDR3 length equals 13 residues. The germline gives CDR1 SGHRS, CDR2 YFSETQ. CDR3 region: CASSQDSNTEAFF. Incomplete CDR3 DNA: TGCGCCAGCAGCCAGGACAGTAACACTGAA. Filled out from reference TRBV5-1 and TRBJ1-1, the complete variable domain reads KAGVTQTPRYLIKTRGQQVTLSCSPISGHRSVSWYQQTPGQGLQFLFEYFSETQRNKGNFPGRFSGRQFSNSRSEMNVSTLELGDSALYLCASSQDSNTEAFFGQGTRLTVV.

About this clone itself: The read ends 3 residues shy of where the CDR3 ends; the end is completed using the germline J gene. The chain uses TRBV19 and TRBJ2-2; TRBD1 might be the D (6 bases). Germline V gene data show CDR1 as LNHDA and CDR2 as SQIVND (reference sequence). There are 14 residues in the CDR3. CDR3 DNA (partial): TGTGCCAGTAGTATGGGACAAATTAATGAAAAG. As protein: CASSMGQINEK. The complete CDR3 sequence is CASSMGQINEKLFF.

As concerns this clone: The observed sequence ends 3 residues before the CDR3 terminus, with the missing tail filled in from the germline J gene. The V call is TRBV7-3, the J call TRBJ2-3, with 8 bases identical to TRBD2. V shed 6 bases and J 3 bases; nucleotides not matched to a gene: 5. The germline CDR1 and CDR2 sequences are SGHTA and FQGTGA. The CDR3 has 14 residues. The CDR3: CASSPSGRTDTQYF. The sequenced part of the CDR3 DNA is TGTGCCAGCAGTCCCAGCGGGAGAACAGATACG.

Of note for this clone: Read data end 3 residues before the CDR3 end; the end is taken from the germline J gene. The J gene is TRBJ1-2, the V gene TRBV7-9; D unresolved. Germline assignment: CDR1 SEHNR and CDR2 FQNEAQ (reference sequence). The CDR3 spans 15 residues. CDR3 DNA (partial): TGTGCCAGCAGCCCTCGCGGGGAGAGCACAGATACC. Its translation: CASSPRGESTDT. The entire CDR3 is CASSPRGESTDTYTF.

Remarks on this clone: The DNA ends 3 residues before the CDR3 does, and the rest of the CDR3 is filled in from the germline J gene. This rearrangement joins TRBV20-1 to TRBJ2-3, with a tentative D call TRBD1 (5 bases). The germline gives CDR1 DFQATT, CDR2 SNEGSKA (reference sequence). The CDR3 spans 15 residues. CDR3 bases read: TGCAGTGCTTCCGACAGAAGAAATAGCAATCAGCCG. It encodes CSASDRRNSNQP. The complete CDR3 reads CSASDRRNSNQPQYF.

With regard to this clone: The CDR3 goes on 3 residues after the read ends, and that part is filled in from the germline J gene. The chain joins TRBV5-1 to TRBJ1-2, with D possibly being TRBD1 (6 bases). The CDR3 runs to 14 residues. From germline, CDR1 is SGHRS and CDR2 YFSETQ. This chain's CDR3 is CASRSDRTSRGYTF. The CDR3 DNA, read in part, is TGCGCCAGCAGGTCCGACAGGACCTCACGGGGC.

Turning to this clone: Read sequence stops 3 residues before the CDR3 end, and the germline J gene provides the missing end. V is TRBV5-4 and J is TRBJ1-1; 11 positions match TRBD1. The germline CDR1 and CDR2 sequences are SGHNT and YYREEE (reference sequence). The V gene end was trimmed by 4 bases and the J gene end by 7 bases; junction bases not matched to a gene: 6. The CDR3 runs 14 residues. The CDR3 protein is CASSRDRGSREAFF. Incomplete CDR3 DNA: TGTGCCAGCAGCCGGGACAGGGGGAGCCGTGAA.

This CDR3 is CASSSGGHGYTF. CDR3 DNA, as far as it was read: TGTGCCAGCAGCTCGGGTGGTCATGGC. The chain employs TRBV7-9 and TRBJ1-2; the D is unclear. The CDR3 end lies 3 residues beyond the end of the read and is filled in from the germline J gene. CDR3 length: 12 residues. The germline V gene encodes CDR1 SEHNR and CDR2 FQNEAQ (reference sequence). V was clipped by 4 bases and J by 6 bases, with 9 bases between them.

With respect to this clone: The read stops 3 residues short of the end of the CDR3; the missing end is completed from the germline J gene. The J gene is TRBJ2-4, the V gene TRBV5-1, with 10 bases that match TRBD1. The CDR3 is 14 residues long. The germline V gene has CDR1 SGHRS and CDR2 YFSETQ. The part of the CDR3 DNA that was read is TGCGCCAGCAGCTCGGGACAGGGGTTCGACGGT. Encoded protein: CASSSGQGFDG. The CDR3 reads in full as CASSSGQGFDGQYF.

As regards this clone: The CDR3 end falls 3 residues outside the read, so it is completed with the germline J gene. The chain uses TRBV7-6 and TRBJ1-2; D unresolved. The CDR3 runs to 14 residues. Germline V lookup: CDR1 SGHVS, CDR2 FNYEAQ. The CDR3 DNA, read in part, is TGTGCCAGCAGCTTTGGTAGCGGAACCTACGAC. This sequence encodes CASSFGSGTYD. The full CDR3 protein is CASSFGSGTYDYTF.

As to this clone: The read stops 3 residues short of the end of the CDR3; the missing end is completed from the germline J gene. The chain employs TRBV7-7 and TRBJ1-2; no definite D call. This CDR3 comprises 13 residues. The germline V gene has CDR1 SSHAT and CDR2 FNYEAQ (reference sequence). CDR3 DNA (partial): TGTGCCAGCAGCCCGATGTTGGCGGAGGCC. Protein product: CASSPMLAEA. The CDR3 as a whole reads CASSPMLAEAYTF.

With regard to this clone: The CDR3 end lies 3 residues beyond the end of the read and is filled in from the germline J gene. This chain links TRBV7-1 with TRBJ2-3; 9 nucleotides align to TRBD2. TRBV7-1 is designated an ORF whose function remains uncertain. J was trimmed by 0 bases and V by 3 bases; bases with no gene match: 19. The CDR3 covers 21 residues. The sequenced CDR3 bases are TGTGCCAGCAGCTCGCCAATCCAAGCGGGGGGTCCCTTCTATAGCACAGATACG. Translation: CASSSPIQAGGPFYSTDT. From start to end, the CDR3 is CASSSPIQAGGPFYSTDTQYF.

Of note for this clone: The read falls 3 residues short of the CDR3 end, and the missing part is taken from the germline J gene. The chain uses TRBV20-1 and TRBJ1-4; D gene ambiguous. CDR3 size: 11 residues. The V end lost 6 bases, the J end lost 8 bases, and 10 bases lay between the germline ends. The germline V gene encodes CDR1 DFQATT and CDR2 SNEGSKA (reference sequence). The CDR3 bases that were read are TGCAGTGCAAATGGCCCGGAAAAA. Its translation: CSANGPEK. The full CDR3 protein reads CSANGPEKLFF.

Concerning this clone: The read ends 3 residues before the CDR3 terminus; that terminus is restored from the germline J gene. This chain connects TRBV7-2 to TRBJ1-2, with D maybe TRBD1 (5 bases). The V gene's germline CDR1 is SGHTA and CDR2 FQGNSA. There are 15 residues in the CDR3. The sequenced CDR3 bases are TGTGCCAGCAGCAAGACTAGTATGGGACCCTACGAC. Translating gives CASSKTSMGPYD. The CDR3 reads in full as CASSKTSMGPYDYTF.

CDR3 loop: CASSVGQENTEAFF. The CDR3 bases that were read are TGTGCCAGCTCAGTGGGACAGGAGAACACTGAA. The chain carries TRBV18 and TRBJ1-1; the match to TRBD1 covers 8 bases. The read stops 3 residues short of the end of the CDR3; the missing end is completed from the germline J gene. V was pared by 5 bases and J by 1 base, with 3 bases of the junction left unmatched. The CDR3 contains 14 residues. Germline CDR1 is KGHSH and CDR2 is LQKENI.

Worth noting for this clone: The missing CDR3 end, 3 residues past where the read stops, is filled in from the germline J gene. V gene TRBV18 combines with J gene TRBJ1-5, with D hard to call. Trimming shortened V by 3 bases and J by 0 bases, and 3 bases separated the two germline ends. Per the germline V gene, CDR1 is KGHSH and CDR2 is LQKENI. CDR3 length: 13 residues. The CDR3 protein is CASSPYSNQPQHF. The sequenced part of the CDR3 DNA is TGTGCCAGCTCACCCTATAGCAATCAGCCC.

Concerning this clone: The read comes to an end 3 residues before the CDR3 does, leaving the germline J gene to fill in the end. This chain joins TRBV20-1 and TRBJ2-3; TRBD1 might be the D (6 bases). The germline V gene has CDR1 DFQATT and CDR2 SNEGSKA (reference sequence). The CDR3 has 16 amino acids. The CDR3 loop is CSATPRGMFVQETQYF. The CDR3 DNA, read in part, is TGCAGTGCTACCCCCAGGGGAATGTTCGTCCAAGAGACG.

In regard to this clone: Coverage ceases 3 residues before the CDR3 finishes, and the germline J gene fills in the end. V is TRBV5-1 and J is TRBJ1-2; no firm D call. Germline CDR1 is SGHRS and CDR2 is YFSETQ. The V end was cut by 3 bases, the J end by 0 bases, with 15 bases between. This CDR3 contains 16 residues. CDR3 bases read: TGCGCCAGCAGCTCCGATATCAGTGCCACTAACTATGGC. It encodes CASSSDISATNYG. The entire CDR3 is CASSSDISATNYGYTF.

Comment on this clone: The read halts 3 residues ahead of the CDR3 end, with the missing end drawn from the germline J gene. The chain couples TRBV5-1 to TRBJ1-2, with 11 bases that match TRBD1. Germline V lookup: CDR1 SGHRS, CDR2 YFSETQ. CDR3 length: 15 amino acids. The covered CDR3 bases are TGCGCCAGCAGCTCGGGACAGGGGGAGACAGATACC. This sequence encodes CASSSGQGETDT. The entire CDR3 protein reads CASSSGQGETDTYTF.